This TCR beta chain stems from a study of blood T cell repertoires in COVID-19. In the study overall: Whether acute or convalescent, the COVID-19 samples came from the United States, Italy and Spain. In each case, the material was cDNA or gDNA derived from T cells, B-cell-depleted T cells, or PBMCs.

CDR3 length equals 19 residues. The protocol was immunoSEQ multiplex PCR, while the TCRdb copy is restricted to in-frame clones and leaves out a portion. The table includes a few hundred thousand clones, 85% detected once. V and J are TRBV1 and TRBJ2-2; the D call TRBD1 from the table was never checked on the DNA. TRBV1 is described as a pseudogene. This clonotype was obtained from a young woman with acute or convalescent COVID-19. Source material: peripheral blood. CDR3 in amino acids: CTSSQDGQGLGGETGELFF. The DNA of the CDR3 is TGCACCAGCAGCCAAGACGGGCAGGGGCTAGGTGGGGAAACCGGGGAGCTGTTTTTT.